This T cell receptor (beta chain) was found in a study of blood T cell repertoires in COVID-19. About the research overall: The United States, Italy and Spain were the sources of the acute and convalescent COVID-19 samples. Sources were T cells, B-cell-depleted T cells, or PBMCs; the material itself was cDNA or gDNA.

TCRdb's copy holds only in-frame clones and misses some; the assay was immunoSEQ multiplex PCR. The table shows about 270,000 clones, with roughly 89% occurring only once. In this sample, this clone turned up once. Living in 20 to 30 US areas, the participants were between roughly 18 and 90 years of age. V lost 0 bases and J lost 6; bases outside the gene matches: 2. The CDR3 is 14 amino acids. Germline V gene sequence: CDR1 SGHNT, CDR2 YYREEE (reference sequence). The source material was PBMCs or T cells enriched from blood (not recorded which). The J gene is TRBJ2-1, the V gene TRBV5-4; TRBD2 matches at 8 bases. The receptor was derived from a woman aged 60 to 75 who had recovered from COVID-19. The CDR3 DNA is TGTGCCAGCAGCTTGGAAGCGGGAGCCAATGAGCAGTTCTTC. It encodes CASSLEAGANEQFF.